The 4 T cell receptor beta chains given below trace back to one sample, sequenced in a study of CD8 T cells in Susac syndrome. The RNA input was about 0.5 to 1 ug, and it was reverse transcribed with random hexamers. TCRdb passed the immunoSEQ multiplex PCR reads through MiXCR, listing each CDR3 protein once. The table has about 190,000 distinct CDR3 sequences, roughly 92% seen once. The sample was CD4+ T cells from PBMCs. The source of these receptors is a human donor in good health.

CDR3 protein: CASSQVGTLNTEAFF. CDR3 sequence (DNA): TGCGCCAGCAGCCAAGTGGGGACACTGAACACTGAAGCTTTCTTT. The genes are TRBV4-1 and TRBJ1-1; TRBD1 might be the D (6 bases). Trimming removed 1 base at V and 0 bases at J, with 9 bases between. The CDR3 sequence is 15 residues long. CDR1 MGHRA and CDR2 YSYEKL come from the germline V gene.

This clonotype was detected only a few times. The J gene is TRBJ1-1, the V gene TRBV7-9; D is uncertain. CDR3 length: 17 residues. The V end was cut by 4 bases, the J end by 1 base, with 19 bases between. CDR1 is SEHNR and CDR2 is FQNEAQ in the germline V gene (reference sequence). CDR3 loop: CASSSPPHGRGNTEAFF. CDR3 DNA: TGTGCCAGCAGCTCCCCGCCGCATGGGCGAGGGAACACTGAAGCTTTCTTT.

The V and J genes are TRBV28 and TRBJ1-5; D gene ambiguous. The CDR3 has 15 amino acids. CDR1 MDHEN and CDR2 SYDVKM come from the germline V gene. V was cut by 3 bases and J by 0 bases, with 9 bases left in between. The CDR3 region has the DNA TGTGCCAGCAGTTTTCCGGGATCTAGCAATCAGCCCCAGCATTTT. Its translation is CASSFPGSSNQPQHF.

V gene TRBV18 combines with J gene TRBJ1-1; 7 nucleotides line up with TRBD1. The CDR3 runs 15 residues. J was trimmed by 2 bases and V by 6 bases; bases with no gene match: 9. Germline CDR1 and CDR2: KGHSH and LQKENI. CDR3 sequence: CASSRDRGLNTEAFF. In DNA, the CDR3 is TGTGCCAGCTCCCGCGATAGGGGGCTTAACACTGAAGCTTTCTTT.